These T cell receptor beta chains were read from a single sample in a study of blood T cell repertoires in COVID-19. The data were produced by immunoSEQ multiplex PCR, yet TCRdb's version contains in-frame clones alone and is incomplete. This table holds a few hundred thousand clones, approximately 90% found once. The sample comprised peripheral blood. The receptors derive from a woman aged 35 to 49 with acute or convalescent COVID-19. Each CDR3 is given with its conserved first and last residue.

14	TRBJ1-2	TRBV5-5	CASSLQQDRYGYTF
18	TRBJ2-6	TRBV25-1	CASSESNRGVAGANVLTF
13	TRBJ1-1	TRBV11-2	CASSSLNGFKAFF
20	TRBJ1-1	TRBV27	CASRRQTYPGQGEGNTEAFF
17	TRBJ2-2	TRBV4-2	CASSQGLTGGTGGELFF
17	TRBJ1-2	TRBV9	CASSTQLTGQGVGGYTF
15	TRBJ2-3	TRBV27	CASSWGVPYTDTQYF
14	TRBJ1-2	TRBV5-5	CASSFSGTTYGYTF
14	TRBJ1-1	TRBV18	CASSPGLGSTEAFF
14	TRBJ1-2	TRBV7-9	CASSFDRYKYGYTF
20	TRBJ1-6	TRBV4-2	CASSQVGVSYRQPTDGALHF
13	TRBJ1-2	TRBV29-1	CSVTDSTPRGYTF
14	TRBJ1-2	TRBV3-1/TRBV3-2	CASSQARATYGYTF